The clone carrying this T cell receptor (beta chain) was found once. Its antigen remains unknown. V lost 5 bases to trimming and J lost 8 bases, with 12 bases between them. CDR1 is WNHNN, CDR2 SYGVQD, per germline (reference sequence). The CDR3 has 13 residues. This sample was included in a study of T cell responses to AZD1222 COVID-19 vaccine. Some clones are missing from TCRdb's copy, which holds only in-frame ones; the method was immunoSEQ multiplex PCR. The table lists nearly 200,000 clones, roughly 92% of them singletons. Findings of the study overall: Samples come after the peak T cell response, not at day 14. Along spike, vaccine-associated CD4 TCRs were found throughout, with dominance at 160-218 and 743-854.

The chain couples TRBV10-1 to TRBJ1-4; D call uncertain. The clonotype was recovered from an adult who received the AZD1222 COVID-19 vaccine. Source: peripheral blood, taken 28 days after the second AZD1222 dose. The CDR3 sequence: CASSFRRGEKLFF. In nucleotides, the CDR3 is TGCGCCAGCAGTTTTCGCCGTGGGGAAAAACTGTTTTTT.